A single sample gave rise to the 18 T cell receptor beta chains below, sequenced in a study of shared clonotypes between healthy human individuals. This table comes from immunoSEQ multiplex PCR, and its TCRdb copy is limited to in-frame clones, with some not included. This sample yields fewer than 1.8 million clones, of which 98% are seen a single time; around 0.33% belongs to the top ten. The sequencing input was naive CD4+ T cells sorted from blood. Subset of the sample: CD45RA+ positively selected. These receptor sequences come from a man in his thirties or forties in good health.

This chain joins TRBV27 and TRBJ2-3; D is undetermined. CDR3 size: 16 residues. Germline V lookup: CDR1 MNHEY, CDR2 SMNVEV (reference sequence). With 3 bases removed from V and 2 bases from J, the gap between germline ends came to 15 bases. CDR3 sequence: CASSFSKGSFTDTQYF. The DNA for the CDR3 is TGTGCCAGCAGTTTCTCAAAGGGATCGTTCACAGATACGCAGTATTTT.

The CDR3 DNA reads as TGTGCCAGCAACAGGGATCTCTACAATGAGCAGTTCTTC. It yields the protein CASNRDLYNEQFF. The genes are TRBV7-9 and TRBJ2-1, with D maybe TRBD1 (6 bases). The V gene lost 7 bases and the J gene lost 3 bases, with 10 bases spanning the gap. This CDR3 is 13 amino acids long. Germline loops: CDR1 SEHNR, CDR2 FQNEAQ (reference sequence).

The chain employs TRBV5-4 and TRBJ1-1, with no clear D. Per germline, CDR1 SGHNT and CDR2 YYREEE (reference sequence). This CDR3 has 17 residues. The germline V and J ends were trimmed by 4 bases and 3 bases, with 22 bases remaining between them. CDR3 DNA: TGTGCCAGCAGCAAAGGGCCCGAGATGAACACCCACACTGAAGCTTTCTTT. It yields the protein CASSKGPEMNTHTEAFF.

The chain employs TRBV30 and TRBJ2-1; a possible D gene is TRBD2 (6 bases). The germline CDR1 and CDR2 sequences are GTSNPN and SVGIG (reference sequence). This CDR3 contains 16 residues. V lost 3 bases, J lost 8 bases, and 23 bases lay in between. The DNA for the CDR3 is TGTGCCTGGAGCCTCCCCGGGGCGGGATTAGTCGATGAGCAGTTCTTC. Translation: CAWSLPGAGLVDEQFF.

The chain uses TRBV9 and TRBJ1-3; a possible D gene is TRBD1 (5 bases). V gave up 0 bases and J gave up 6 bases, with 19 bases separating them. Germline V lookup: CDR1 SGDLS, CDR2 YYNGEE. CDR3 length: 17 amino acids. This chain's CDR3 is CASSVDPPGGTVNTIYF. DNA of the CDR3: TGTGCCAGCAGCGTAGACCCCCCCGGGGGAACTGTAAACACCATATATTTT.

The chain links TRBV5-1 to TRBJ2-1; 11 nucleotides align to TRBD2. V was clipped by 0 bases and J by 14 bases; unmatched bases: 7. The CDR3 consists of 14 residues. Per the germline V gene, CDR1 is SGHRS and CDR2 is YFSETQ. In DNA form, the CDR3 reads TGCGCCAGCAGCTTGGGACTAGCGGGAAAGGTCGAGTTCTTC. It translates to CASSLGLAGKVEFF.

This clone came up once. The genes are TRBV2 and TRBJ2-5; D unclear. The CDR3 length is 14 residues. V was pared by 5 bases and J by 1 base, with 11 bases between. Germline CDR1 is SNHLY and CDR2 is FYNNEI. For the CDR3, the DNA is TGTGCCAGCAGTCCCCGTCGAAGCCAAGAGACCCAGTACTTC. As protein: CASSPRRSQETQYF.

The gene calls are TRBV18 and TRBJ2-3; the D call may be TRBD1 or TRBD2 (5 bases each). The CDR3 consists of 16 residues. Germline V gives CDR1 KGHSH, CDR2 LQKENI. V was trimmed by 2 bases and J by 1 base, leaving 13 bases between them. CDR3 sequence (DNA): TGTGCCAGCTCACCATTTTCAGTGGGGGGCACAGATACGCAGTATTTT. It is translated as CASSPFSVGGTDTQYF.

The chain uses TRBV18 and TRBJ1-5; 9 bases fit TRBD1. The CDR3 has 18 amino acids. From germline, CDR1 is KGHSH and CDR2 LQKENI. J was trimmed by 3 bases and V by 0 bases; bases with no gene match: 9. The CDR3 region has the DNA TGTGCCAGCTCACCACCGGGACAGGGTGGAAGATTCAATCAGCCCCAGCATTTT. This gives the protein CASSPPGQGGRFNQPQHF.

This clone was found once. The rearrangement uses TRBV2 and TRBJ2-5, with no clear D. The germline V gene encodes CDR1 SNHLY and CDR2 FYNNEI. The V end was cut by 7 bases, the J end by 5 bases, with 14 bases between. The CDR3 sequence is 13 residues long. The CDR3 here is CASTRPSGETQYF. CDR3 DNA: TGTGCCAGCACCCGACCGTCTGGGGAGACCCAGTACTTC. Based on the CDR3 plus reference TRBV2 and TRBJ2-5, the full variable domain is EPEVTQTPSHQVTQMGQEVILRCVPISNHLYFYWYRQILGQKVEFLVSFYNNEISEKSEIFDDQFSVERPDGSNFTLKIRSTKLEDSAMYFCASTRPSGETQYFGPGTRLLVL.

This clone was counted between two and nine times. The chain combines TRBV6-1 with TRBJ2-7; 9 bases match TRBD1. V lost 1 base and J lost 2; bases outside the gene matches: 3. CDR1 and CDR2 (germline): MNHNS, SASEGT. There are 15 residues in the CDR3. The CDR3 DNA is TGTGCCAGCAGTGAAGGGACAGGGGAACCCTACGAGCAGTACTTC. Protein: CASSEGTGEPYEQYF.

This chain's CDR3 is CSVPLWDSDLVGANVLTF. The CDR3 DNA is TGCAGCGTCCCTCTGTGGGACAGTGATTTGGTCGGGGCCAACGTCCTGACTTTC. The rearrangement links TRBV29-1 to TRBJ2-6; 7 bases match TRBD1. The germline V gene has CDR1 SQVTM and CDR2 ANQGSEA. The CDR3 extends over 18 amino acids. J lost 4 bases, V lost 6 bases, and 18 bases had no gene match.

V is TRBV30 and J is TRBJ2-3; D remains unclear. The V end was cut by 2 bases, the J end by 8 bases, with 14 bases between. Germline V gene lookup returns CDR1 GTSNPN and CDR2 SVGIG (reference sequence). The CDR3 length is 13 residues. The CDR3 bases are TGTGCCTGGAGTTGGTCCTTTAAGGGTACGCAGTATTTT. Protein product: CAWSWSFKGTQYF.

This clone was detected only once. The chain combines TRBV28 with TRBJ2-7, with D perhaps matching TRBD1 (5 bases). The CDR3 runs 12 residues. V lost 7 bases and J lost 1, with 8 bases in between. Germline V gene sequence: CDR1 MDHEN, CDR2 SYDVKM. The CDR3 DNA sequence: TGTGCCAGCATAGACAGATCCTACGAGCAGTACTTC. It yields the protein CASIDRSYEQYF.

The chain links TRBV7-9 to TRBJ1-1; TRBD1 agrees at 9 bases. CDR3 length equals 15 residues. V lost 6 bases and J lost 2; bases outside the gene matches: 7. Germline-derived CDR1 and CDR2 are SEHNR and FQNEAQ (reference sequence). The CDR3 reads CASRSDRGSNTEAFF. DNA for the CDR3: TGTGCCAGCAGGTCCGACAGGGGGTCTAACACTGAAGCTTTCTTT.

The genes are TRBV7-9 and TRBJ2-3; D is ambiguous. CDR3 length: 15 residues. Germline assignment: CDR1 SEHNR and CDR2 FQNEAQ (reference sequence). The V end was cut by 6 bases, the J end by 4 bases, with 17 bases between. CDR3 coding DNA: TGTGCCAGCAGGGCCCCCGTCGAGCGACCAGATACGCAGTATTTT. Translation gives CASRAPVERPDTQYF.

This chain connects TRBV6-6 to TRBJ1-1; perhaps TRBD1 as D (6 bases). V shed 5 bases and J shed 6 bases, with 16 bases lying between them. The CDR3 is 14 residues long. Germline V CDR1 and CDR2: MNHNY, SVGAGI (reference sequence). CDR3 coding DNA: TGTGCCAGCAGTAACACCGCAGGGGCCCCTGAAGCTTTCTTT. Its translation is CASSNTAGAPEAFF.

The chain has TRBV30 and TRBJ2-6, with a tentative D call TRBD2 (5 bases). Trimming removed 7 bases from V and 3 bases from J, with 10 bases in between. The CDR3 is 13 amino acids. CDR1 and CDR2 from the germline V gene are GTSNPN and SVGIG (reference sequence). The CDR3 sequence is CASEVDGANVLTF. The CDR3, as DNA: TGTGCCTCGGAGGTCGATGGGGCCAACGTCCTGACTTTC.